These 7 T cell receptor beta chains originate from one sample sequenced in a study of CD4+ T cells in melanoma. The repertoire was sequenced with immunoSEQ multiplex PCR; TCRdb's copy has only in-frame clones and lacks some. This repertoire shows more than 20,000 clones, more than 65% found once; its top ten account for 3.5% to 4%. The specimen was cells from a culture (not recorded whether cultured in vitro). These receptors were taken from a human donor with melanoma.

The chain recombines TRBV21-1 with TRBJ1-1. TRBV21-1 is labeled a pseudogene. The CDR3 length is 15 residues. CDR3 sequence: CASSNNLMENTEAFF. DNA of the CDR3: TGTGCCAGCAGCAATAACCTTATGGAGAACACTGAAGCTTTCTTT.

V and J are TRBV2 and TRBJ2-5; TRBD2 is a possible D gene (6 bases). CDR1 is SNHLY, CDR2 FYNNEI, per germline. V lost 5 bases and J 10 bases, leaving 20 bases between the germline ends. The CDR3 is 14 residues long. The CDR3 DNA reads as TGTGCCAGCAGTTTACGACTAGTGGGGGATGGCCAGTACTTC. It specifies CASSLRLVGDGQYF.

Here the CDR3 DNA reads TGTGCCACCAGCAGAGTAACCACTGAAGCTTTCTTT. Translation: CATSRVTTEAFF. This rearrangement joins TRBV15 to TRBJ1-1; D gene unclear. V lost 1 base, J lost 4 bases, and 4 bases lay in between. Germline CDR1 and CDR2: LNHNV and YYDKDF (reference sequence). The CDR3 sequence is 12 residues long.

The chain recombines TRBV11-2 with TRBJ1-1; 8 bases align to TRBD1. V trimming: 8 bases; J trimming: 3 bases; junction bases outside the gene matches: 11. This CDR3 contains 15 residues. Germline CDR1 reads SGHAT; CDR2 reads FQNNGV. CDR3 sequence: CASSPPGGSDTEAFF. DNA of the CDR3: TGTGCCAGCTCCCCCCCAGGGGGCAGTGACACTGAAGCTTTCTTT.

V and J are TRBV7-2 and TRBJ1-5, with 7 positions matching TRBD1. The V and J ends lost 5 bases and 5 bases, in that order; junction bases with no gene match: 6. Per germline, CDR1 SGHTA and CDR2 FQGNSA. This CDR3 region has 14 residues. CDR3 nucleotides: TGTGCCAGCAGCGAACAGGGGTCGCATCAGCCCCAGCATTTT. Translating it yields CASSEQGSHQPQHF. Together with reference TRBV7-2 and TRBJ1-5, the CDR3 gives the full variable domain: GAGVSQSPSNKVTEKGKDVELRCDPISGHTALYWYRQSLGQGLEFLIYFQGNSAPDKSGLPSDRFSAERTGGSVSTLTIQRTQQEDSAVYLCASSEQGSHQPQHFGDGTRLSIL.

The chain uses TRBV5-5 and TRBJ2-7; the D is unclear. CDR1 and CDR2 from the germline V gene are SGHKS and YYEKEE (reference sequence). The V end lost 2 bases, the J end lost 3 bases, and 9 bases lay between the germline ends. This CDR3 has 13 amino acids. The CDR3 DNA sequence: TGTGCCAGCAGCTTAAGGGTTTACTACGAGCAGTACTTC. Protein sequence: CASSLRVYYEQYF.

The V gene is TRBV4-1, the J gene TRBJ2-6; possibly TRBD1 for D (6 bases). This CDR3 comprises 15 residues. Trimming removed 0 bases from V and 3 bases from J, with 6 bases in between. The germline V gene has CDR1 MGHRA and CDR2 YSYEKL. Here the CDR3 DNA reads TGCGCCAGCAGCCAAGACAGGGGTGGGGCCAACGTCCTGACTTTC. This sequence encodes CASSQDRGGANVLTF.